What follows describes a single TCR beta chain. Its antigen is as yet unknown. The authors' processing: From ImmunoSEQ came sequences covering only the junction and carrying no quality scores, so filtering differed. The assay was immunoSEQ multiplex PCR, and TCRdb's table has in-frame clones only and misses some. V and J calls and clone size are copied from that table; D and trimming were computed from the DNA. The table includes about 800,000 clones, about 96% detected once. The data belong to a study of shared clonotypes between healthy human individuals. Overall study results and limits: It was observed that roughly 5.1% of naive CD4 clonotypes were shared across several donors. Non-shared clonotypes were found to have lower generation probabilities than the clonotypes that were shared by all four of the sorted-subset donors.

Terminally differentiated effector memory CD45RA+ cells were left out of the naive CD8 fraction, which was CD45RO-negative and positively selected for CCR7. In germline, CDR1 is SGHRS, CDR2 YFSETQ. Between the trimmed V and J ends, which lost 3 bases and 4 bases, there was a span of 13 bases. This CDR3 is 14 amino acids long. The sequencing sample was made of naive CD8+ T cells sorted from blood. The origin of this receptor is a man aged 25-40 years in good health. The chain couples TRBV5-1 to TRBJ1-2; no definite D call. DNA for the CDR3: TGCGCCAGCAGCTGGGAAATCGGGAGCTATGGCTACACCTTC. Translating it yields CASSWEIGSYGYTF.